This T cell receptor beta chain appears in the sequencing data of a study of blood T cell repertoires in COVID-19. As for the study in general: Nucleic acid was either cDNA or gDNA, and it came from T cells, B-cell-depleted T cells, or PBMCs.

This clone was detected only once. Assay: immunoSEQ multiplex PCR; the TCRdb copy retains only in-frame clones and omits some. The sample includes 68,000 or so clones, approximately 90% of them seen just once. Per germline, CDR1 MNHEY and CDR2 SVGAGI. V was clipped by 6 bases and J by 4 bases, with 15 bases between them. The CDR3 loop spans 14 amino acids. The sequencing sample was made of peripheral blood. The receptor was derived from an older woman with acute or convalescent COVID-19. The rearrangement joins TRBV6-5 to TRBJ1-2; D gene unclear. The DNA for the CDR3 is TGTGCCAGCAGGGATCATCTACGACTCTATGGCTACACCTTC. It specifies CASRDHLRLYGYTF.